This entry lists 23 T cell receptor beta chains sequenced from one sample in a study of shared clonotypes between healthy human individuals. The assay was immunoSEQ multiplex PCR, and TCRdb's table has in-frame clones only and misses some. The data contain roughly 1,500,000 clones, approximately 98% of them singletons. The specimen sequenced was naive CD4+ T cells sorted from blood. Subset reported: CD45RA+ positively selected. Every receptor here comes from a man in his thirties or forties in good health.

This clone was seen just once. The rearrangement uses TRBV5-1 and TRBJ1-5, with 9 nucleotides matching TRBD1. Germline V gene lookup returns CDR1 SGHRS and CDR2 YFSETQ. The CDR3 has 16 residues. V lost 4 bases and J lost 0; bases outside the gene matches: 5. The CDR3 coding sequence is TGCGCCAGCAGCCCCGGGACAGGGCATAGCAATCAGCCCCAGCATTTT. Translating gives CASSPGTGHSNQPQHF.

The chain carries TRBV28 and TRBJ2-6; perhaps TRBD1 as D (6 bases). V lost 6 bases and J lost 2, with 11 bases in between. CDR1 and CDR2 (germline): MDHEN, SYDVKM. This CDR3 contains 15 residues. The CDR3 protein is CASRPQGAGANVLTF. The CDR3 region has the DNA TGTGCCAGCAGGCCACAGGGCGCTGGGGCCAACGTCCTGACTTTC.

This clone was seen just once. The genes are TRBV7-2 and TRBJ1-5; no clear D. The CDR3 is 14 amino acids. The germline CDR1 and CDR2 sequences are SGHTA and FQGNSA. The V end was cut by 2 bases, the J end by 6 bases, with 11 bases between. The CDR3, as DNA: TGTGCCAGCAGCTTAAAAGGTTTACGTCAGCCCCAGCATTTT. Translating it yields CASSLKGLRQPQHF.

This clone was counted once. The V gene is TRBV15, the J gene TRBJ2-1; 10 nucleotides align to TRBD1. Germline V CDR1 and CDR2: LNHNV, YYDKDF (reference sequence). The length of the CDR3 is 15 residues. The trim removed 5 bases at V and 8 bases at J, leaving 9 bases unmatched. The DNA for the CDR3 is TGTGCCACCAGCTTCCGGGACAGGGGTTTCGATGAGCAGTTCTTC. Residues: CATSFRDRGFDEQFF.

The gene calls are TRBV2 and TRBJ2-3; 7 nucleotides align to TRBD2. Trimming took 1 base from V and 2 from J; bases not matched to a gene: 6. This CDR3 has 16 residues. Looked up from germline, CDR1 is SNHLY and CDR2 is FYNNEI. The CDR3 region has the DNA TGTGCCAGCAGTGAAGAGGCTAGCGGCTTCACAGATACGCAGTATTTT. Translating it yields CASSEEASGFTDTQYF. Based on the CDR3 plus reference TRBV2 and TRBJ2-3, the full variable domain is EPEVTQTPSHQVTQMGQEVILRCVPISNHLYFYWYRQILGQKVEFLVSFYNNEISEKSEIFDDQFSVERPDGSNFTLKIRSTKLEDSAMYFCASSEEASGFTDTQYFGPGTRLTVL.

As to this clone: A junction end diverges from the germline sequence, so it may reflect a read error. The genes are TRBV5-4 and TRBJ1-1; a possible D gene is TRBD1 (6 bases). CDR3 size: 14 residues. The germline V gene encodes CDR1 SGHNT and CDR2 YYREEE (reference sequence). CDR3 bases: TGTGCTAGCAGTATAAAGGGGGGAAACACTGAAGCTTTCTTT. This sequence encodes CASSIKGGNTEAFF.

This chain connects TRBV28 to TRBJ2-5; 12 nucleotides line up with TRBD2. Germline lookup yields CDR1 MDHEN and CDR2 SYDVKM. Germline trimming cut 7 bases from V and 4 bases from J; bases unmatched to any gene: 10. The CDR3 covers 16 residues. The chain's CDR3 is CASTLGLLAGGETQYF. The CDR3, as DNA: TGTGCCAGCACCCTTGGGTTACTAGCGGGAGGAGAGACCCAGTACTTC. The complete variable domain, with remaining parts taken from reference TRBV28 and TRBJ2-5, reads DVKVTQSSRYLVKRTGEKVFLECVQDMDHENMFWYRQDPGLGLRLIYFSYDVKMKEKGDIPEGYSVSREKKERFSLILESASTNQTSMYLCASTLGLLAGGETQYFGPGTRLLVL.

This clone was picked up one time. The J gene is TRBJ2-1, the V gene TRBV28, with 9 bases fitting TRBD1. The ends lost 5 bases at V and 4 bases at J; junction bases unmatched: 9. This CDR3 region has 16 residues. Looked up from germline, CDR1 is MDHEN and CDR2 is SYDVKM. DNA for the CDR3: TGTGCCAGCAGTGGTTCCGGGACAGGGTCATACAATGAGCAGTTCTTC. Encoded protein: CASSGSGTGSYNEQFF.

In nucleotides, the CDR3 is TGTGCCACCAGCAGAGACACGGGACTGGCACAAGAGACCCAGTACTTC. Encoded protein: CATSRDTGLAQETQYF. The rearrangement uses TRBV15 and TRBJ2-5; maybe TRBD2 (6 bases). The CDR3 contains 16 residues. V shed 0 bases and J shed 2 bases, with 13 bases lying between them. Germline V CDR1 and CDR2: LNHNV, YYDKDF (reference sequence).

The chain joins TRBV6-6 to TRBJ2-5; a possible D gene is TRBD2 (6 bases). The CDR3 runs 12 residues. Germline-derived CDR1 and CDR2 are MNHNY and SVGAGI (reference sequence). Trimming cost V 10 bases and J 5 bases, with 14 bases left between them. CDR3 loop: CATGGDAETQYF. The CDR3 nucleotides are TGTGCCACCGGAGGGGATGCGGAGACCCAGTACTTC.

The chain is built from TRBV5-1 and TRBJ1-2; D is perhaps TRBD1 (5 bases). Trimming pared 0 bases from V and 8 bases from J, leaving 14 bases between. This CDR3 has 14 amino acids. The germline gives CDR1 SGHRS, CDR2 YFSETQ. CDR3 coding DNA: TGCGCCAGCAGCTTGGCTTCGGCAGGGAACGGCTACACCTTC. Translation: CASSLASAGNGYTF. Filled out from reference TRBV5-1 and TRBJ1-2, the complete variable domain reads KAGVTQTPRYLIKTRGQQVTLSCSPISGHRSVSWYQQTPGQGLQFLFEYFSETQRNKGNFPGRFSGRQFSNSRSEMNVSTLELGDSALYLCASSLASAGNGYTFGSGTRLTVV.

V gene TRBV28 combines with J gene TRBJ2-3, with D possibly being TRBD1 (6 bases). Germline V gene sequence: CDR1 MDHEN, CDR2 SYDVKM. The CDR3 contains 16 residues. Trimming cost V 2 bases and J 5 bases, with 17 bases left between them. The CDR3 bases are TGTGCCAGCAGTTTAGTCGCCGGGACATCTAAAGATACGCAGTATTTT. Amino acids: CASSLVAGTSKDTQYF.

The chain links TRBV7-2 to TRBJ2-1; 10 bases line up with TRBD2. The CDR3 totals 18 residues. CDR1 SGHTA and CDR2 FQGNSA come from the germline V gene. Trimming cost V 5 bases and J 2 bases; bases outside gene matches: 12. The CDR3 nucleotides are TGTGCCAGCAGCCCGAAGAGCGGGAGGGCCGGCCCCTACAATGAGCAGTTCTTC. Protein sequence: CASSPKSGRAGPYNEQFF.

V and J are TRBV28 and TRBJ1-5; perhaps TRBD1 as D (6 bases). There are 16 residues in the CDR3. The germline CDR1 and CDR2 sequences are MDHEN and SYDVKM. V lost 2 bases and J lost 5, with 16 bases in between. CDR3 coding DNA: TGTGCCAGCAGTTTAAGGAGTTGGACAGAAGATCAGCCCCAGCATTTT. Its translation is CASSLRSWTEDQPQHF.

The chain carries TRBV5-1 and TRBJ1-3; 9 bases line up with TRBD1. Unmatched junction bases numbered 13, after V lost 4 bases and J lost 2 bases. Per germline, CDR1 SGHRS and CDR2 YFSETQ. The CDR3 covers 18 residues. The CDR3 protein is CASSPGTGSTPPGNTIYF. The CDR3 DNA follows: TGCGCCAGCAGCCCGGGGACAGGGAGTACACCCCCTGGAAACACCATATATTTT.

The V gene is TRBV18, the J gene TRBJ2-1, with D perhaps being TRBD1 or TRBD2 (6 bases each). The CDR3 runs to 14 residues. V was trimmed by 6 bases and J by 7 bases, leaving 16 bases between them. Germline V gene sequence: CDR1 KGHSH, CDR2 LQKENI. The CDR3 spells CASSRGRGGNEQFF. The CDR3 DNA reads TGTGCCAGCTCCCGGGGTCGAGGGGGGAATGAGCAGTTCTTC.

The chain is built from TRBV5-5 and TRBJ2-2; 8 bases map to TRBD2. With V trimmed by 4 bases and J by 4 bases, 12 bases remained unmatched. This CDR3 region has 17 residues. Germline loops: CDR1 SGHKS, CDR2 YYEKEE (reference sequence). Here the CDR3 reads CASSPGGSGRRTGELFF. CDR3 coding DNA: TGTGCCAGCAGCCCGGGGGGCAGCGGGAGACGCACCGGGGAGCTGTTTTTT.

This clone was detected once. The V gene is TRBV10-1, the J gene TRBJ2-2; 7 bases map to TRBD1. With V trimmed by 4 bases and J by 2 bases, 7 bases remained unmatched. This CDR3 comprises 16 residues. Germline V gene lookup returns CDR1 WNHNN and CDR2 SYGVQD (reference sequence). CDR3 sequence reads: CASSGRQGSNTGELFF. The CDR3 region has the DNA TGCGCCAGCAGTGGCAGACAGGGATCAAACACCGGGGAGCTGTTTTTT.

The chain joins TRBV5-1 to TRBJ1-1; no clear D gene. The V end lost 4 bases, the J end lost 10 bases, and 17 bases lay between the germline ends. Germline V gene sequence: CDR1 SGHRS, CDR2 YFSETQ. The CDR3 runs to 13 residues. CDR3 coding DNA: TGCGCCAGCAGCAACCCACCGTTTTCGGGAGCTTTCTTT. Translation gives CASSNPPFSGAFF.

This clone appeared once. The chain carries TRBV5-1 and TRBJ1-5; unclear D gene. Deletions cut 4 bases from V and 0 bases from J, with 11 bases between. This CDR3 contains 15 residues. Germline V gene data show CDR1 as SGHRS and CDR2 as YFSETQ. The CDR3 DNA follows: TGCGCCAGCAGCACCGGACTGAGTAGCAATCAGCCCCAGCATTTT. As protein: CASSTGLSSNQPQHF.

This chain joins TRBV19 and TRBJ2-7; 7 bases map to TRBD1. Germline lookup yields CDR1 LNHDA and CDR2 SQIVND (reference sequence). This CDR3 spans 14 amino acids. After removal of 1 base from V and 6 bases from J, the junction contained 6 bases not matched to a gene. The CDR3 loop is CASSIVQGRAEQYF. The CDR3 bases are TGTGCCAGTAGTATAGTACAGGGGAGAGCCGAGCAGTACTTC.

The V gene is TRBV5-1, the J gene TRBJ2-2, with D perhaps TRBD2 (6 bases). Trimming shortened V by 2 bases and J by 7 bases, and 12 bases separated the two germline ends. Germline V gives CDR1 SGHRS, CDR2 YFSETQ. The CDR3 contains 14 residues. The CDR3 region is CASSFYGSGGELFF. In DNA, the CDR3 is TGCGCCAGCAGCTTTTACGGGAGCGGCGGGGAGCTGTTTTTT.

Concerning this clone: Other DNA sequences in the same sample also yield this CDR3. The chain recombines TRBV7-9 with TRBJ2-3; no firm D call. Per the germline V gene, CDR1 is SEHNR and CDR2 is FQNEAQ (reference sequence). The CDR3 runs to 11 residues. V was shortened by 0 bases and J by 5 bases, with 0 bases between the two germline ends. For the CDR3, the DNA is TGTGCCAGCAGCTTAGCAGATACGCAGTATTTT. Translating it yields CASSLADTQYF.